In its sample, the clone carrying this TCR beta chain was seen many times. Its antigen is still unknown. The CDR3 runs to 12 residues. V lost 0 bases to trimming and J lost 5 bases, with 8 bases between them. The germline CDR1 and CDR2 sequences are DFQATT and SNEGSKA (reference sequence). Patients were aged 18 to 65, had disease duration under 2 months, and had newly diagnosed hyperthyroidism. Any patient presenting with uncontrolled infection, other autoimmune disease, pregnancy or lactation was left out. The PBMCs were taken from around 10 ml of fresh peripheral blood. RNA transcripts were the template for amplifying TCR beta CDR3 regions. The TCR CDR3 was amplified in a first-round RT-PCR using the HTBI primer set. TCRdb called the multiplex PCR reads again in MiXCR, with one record for every CDR3 protein. Of approximately 200,000 distinct CDR3 sequences in the sample, approximately 20% are singletons; the top ten hold 44%.

This sample was included in a study of T cells in Graves' hyperthyroidism and ophthalmopathy. The study, taken as a whole, reports: Ophthalmopathy prediction by the model preceded onset by a median about 6.8 months.

The sample comprised blood. This chain joins TRBV20-1 and TRBJ2-7; no reliable D call. The sequence was obtained from a man aged 35 to 55 with Graves' hyperthyroidism. The CDR3 bases are TGCAGTGCTAGAGATAATAGGGACGAGCAGTACTTC. This gives the protein CSARDNRDEQYF.